This passage covers 12 T cell receptor beta chains from one sample sequenced in a study of T cells in localized non-small cell lung cancer. Only in-frame clones appear in the TCRdb table, and some are missing; sequencing was by immunoSEQ multiplex PCR. The data contain approximately 45,000 clones, approximately 81% of them singletons. Here the sequenced sample was peripheral blood mononuclear cells, taken before any cancer treatment. The receptors here all came from a man between 40 and 75 years old with stage III lung adenocarcinoma.

This chain joins TRBV4-1 and TRBJ2-1; the match to TRBD2 covers 10 bases. J was trimmed by 7 bases and V by 1 base; bases with no gene match: 7. The CDR3 loop spans 16 amino acids. Germline V lookup: CDR1 MGHRA, CDR2 YSYEKL. This chain's CDR3 is CASSQGIGSGGNEQFF. CDR3 nucleotides: TGCGCCAGCAGCCAAGGCATCGGTAGCGGGGGGAATGAGCAGTTCTTC.

J is TRBJ2-7 and V is TRBV18, with TRBD2 as a possible D gene (6 bases). Trimming stripped 0 bases from V and 4 bases from J, with 22 bases between. Germline CDR1 reads KGHSH; CDR2 reads LQKENI. The CDR3 covers 18 residues. The CDR3 DNA is TGTGCCAGCTCACCACCGGTTACGCAGCGGGTTGATTTATACGAGCAGTACTTC. This translates into CASSPPVTQRVDLYEQYF.

The gene calls are TRBV5-4 and TRBJ2-5, with 8 positions matching TRBD2. CDR1 is SGHNT and CDR2 is YYREEE in the germline V gene (reference sequence). V was pared by 2 bases and J by 4 bases, with 13 bases of the junction left unmatched. The CDR3 is made up of 17 amino acids. The CDR3 sequence is CASSFLGRGGNRETQYF. The CDR3 DNA reads TGTGCCAGCAGCTTCCTTGGTCGGGGGGGCAATCGAGAGACCCAGTACTTC.

The chain carries TRBV30 and TRBJ1-5; no clear D. CDR1 GTSNPN and CDR2 SVGIG come from the germline V gene (reference sequence). This CDR3 spans 13 amino acids. Trimming removed 5 bases at V and 2 bases at J, with 10 bases between. The CDR3, as DNA: TGTGCCTGGGACTCCGGGGGCAATCAGCCCCAGCATTTT. This gives the protein CAWDSGGNQPQHF.

This chain uses TRBV14 with TRBJ1-5, with 7 nucleotides matching TRBD1. Germline CDR1 is SGHDN and CDR2 is FVKESK. J was trimmed by 1 base and V by 3 bases; bases with no gene match: 6. This CDR3 contains 16 residues. In DNA, the CDR3 is TGTGCCAGCAGCCACGAGACAGGGAACAGCAATCAGCCCCAGCATTTT. Amino acid sequence: CASSHETGNSNQPQHF.

This clone was detected only once. The V and J genes are TRBV2 and TRBJ2-7; possibly TRBD2 for D (5 bases). The germline V and J ends were trimmed by 6 bases and 7 bases, with 13 bases remaining between them. Germline CDR1 is SNHLY and CDR2 is FYNNEI. The CDR3 is made up of 12 amino acids. The CDR3 loop is CASSALSGEQYF. CDR3 nucleotides: TGTGCCAGCAGCGCCCTGTCGGGGGAGCAGTACTTC.

The V gene is TRBV5-1, the J gene TRBJ2-7; D tentatively reads TRBD1 or TRBD2 (5 bases each). The CDR3 is 15 amino acids. The V end lost 7 bases, the J end lost 4 bases, and 21 bases lay between the germline ends. Germline assignment: CDR1 SGHRS and CDR2 YFSETQ. CDR3 region: CASAISPGRPYEQYF. CDR3 DNA: TGCGCCAGCGCAATTTCTCCGGGACGGCCTTACGAGCAGTACTTC.

V is TRBV6-1 and J is TRBJ1-5, with 8 bases that match TRBD1. CDR1 MNHNS and CDR2 SASEGT come from the germline V gene. The CDR3 spans 14 residues. Trimming at V came to 8 bases and at J to 5 bases, leaving 8 bases not matched to a gene. In DNA form, the CDR3 reads TGTGCCAGCGGAGTTCAGGGGGCGTATCAGCCCCAGCATTTT. Translating it yields CASGVQGAYQPQHF.

The rearrangement joins TRBV19 to TRBJ2-7, with 11 bases identical to TRBD2. Germline CDR1 LNHDA, CDR2 SQIVND (reference sequence). CDR3 length equals 16 residues. Trimming at V came to 5 bases and at J to 2 bases, leaving 8 bases not matched to a gene. The CDR3 DNA reads TGTGCCAGTAGTTCCTTAGCGGGGGGGAAGACCTACGAGCAGTACTTC. It specifies CASSSLAGGKTYEQYF.

The CDR3 DNA reads TGTGCCAGCTCACCGGCACCGGGACAAAACTACGAGCAGTACTTC. This gives the protein CASSPAPGQNYEQYF. This sequence joins TRBV18 and TRBJ2-7; possible D gene TRBD1, 6 bases. Trimming took off 3 bases at V and 3 bases at J, with 15 bases between the two ends. The V gene's germline CDR1 is KGHSH and CDR2 LQKENI. The CDR3 sequence is 15 residues long.

The chain couples TRBV16 to TRBJ2-7; TRBD2 matches at 9 bases. Germline V gene sequence: CDR1 KGHSY, CDR2 FQNENV. The CDR3 is 15 residues long. V lost 0 bases and J lost 5; bases outside the gene matches: 5. CDR3 in amino acids: CASSQSRGGRNEQYF. Here the CDR3 DNA reads TGTGCCAGCAGCCAATCGCGGGGGGGGAGGAACGAGCAGTACTTC.

The V gene is TRBV5-1, the J gene TRBJ2-7, with 7 bases lining up with TRBD2. The CDR3 is 15 amino acids. CDR1 and CDR2 from the germline V gene are SGHRS and YFSETQ. Trimming removed 1 base from V and 2 bases from J; junction bases left unmatched: 6. The CDR3 protein is CASSLSARGTYEQYF. CDR3 in DNA: TGCGCCAGCAGCTTGTCGGCGCGGGGGACCTACGAGCAGTACTTC.